Below are 21 T cell receptor beta chains sequenced from a single sample in a study of T-cell reconstitution after alpha-beta-depleted transplantation in children. TCRbeta library construction was performed incorporating unique molecular identifiers. In TCRdb, the PCR reads were re-called with MiXCR into one record per CDR3 protein. The sample has about 830,000 distinct CDR3 sequences, about 15% seen once. The specimen comprised PBMCs, mostly from graft donor cells, sampled 360 days after TCRalphabeta/CD19-depleted stem cell transplant. The receptor source for this set is a male patient under 18 who had a stem cell transplant for acute lymphoblastic leukemia, so the T cells may come from the graft donor.

A few counts support this clonotype. The CDR3, as DNA: TGTGCCAGCAGCCCCCAAGATTTATACGAGCAGTACTTC. This translates into CASSPQDLYEQYF. The chain joins TRBV7-9 to TRBJ2-7; D is unclear. This CDR3 spans 13 amino acids. Germline CDR1 SEHNR, CDR2 FQNEAQ (reference sequence). The V gene lost 5 bases and the J gene lost 4 bases, with 12 bases spanning the gap.

This clonotype showed up just a few times. This chain uses TRBV5-1 with TRBJ2-3, with TRBD2 identical over 8 bases. V lost 1 base, J lost 8 bases, and 12 bases stayed unmatched. Per the germline V gene, CDR1 is SGHRS and CDR2 is YFSETQ. The CDR3 spans 16 residues. CDR3: CASSLSSGRMSSTQYF. CDR3 bases: TGCGCCAGCAGCTTGTCAAGCGGGAGAATGTCCTCTACGCAGTATTTT. Full variable domain (missing parts from reference TRBV5-1 and TRBJ2-3): KAGVTQTPRYLIKTRGQQVTLSCSPISGHRSVSWYQQTPGQGLQFLFEYFSETQRNKGNFPGRFSGRQFSNSRSEMNVSTLELGDSALYLCASSLSSGRMSSTQYFGPGTRLTVL.

A few counts support this clonotype. The chain has TRBV20-1 and TRBJ2-7; the match to TRBD2 covers 7 bases. The CDR3 has 15 residues. Trimming at V came to 0 bases and at J to 0 bases, leaving 5 bases not matched to a gene. CDR1 is DFQATT, CDR2 SNEGSKA, per germline (reference sequence). CDR3 sequence: CSARDLLAVSYEQYF. In nucleotides, the CDR3 is TGCAGTGCTAGAGATCTCCTAGCGGTCTCCTACGAGCAGTACTTC.

The V and J genes are TRBV9 and TRBJ2-1, with a possible D match to TRBD2 (6 bases). From germline, CDR1 is SGDLS and CDR2 YYNGEE. CDR3 length: 15 residues. V lost 8 bases to trimming and J lost 5 bases, with 20 bases between them. The CDR3 spells CASGPSDSYHNEQFF. Here the CDR3 DNA reads TGTGCCAGTGGGCCTAGCGACAGCTACCACAATGAGCAGTTCTTC.

The sample holds a few counts of this clonotype. The chain carries TRBV27 and TRBJ2-7; perhaps TRBD2 as D (7 bases). There are 15 residues in the CDR3. Looked up from germline, CDR1 is MNHEY and CDR2 is SMNVEV (reference sequence). Trimming left V 3 bases short and J 2 bases short, with 14 bases between. The CDR3 here is CASSFGGQGPYEQYF. DNA of the CDR3: TGTGCCAGCAGTTTCGGGGGGCAGGGACCCTACGAGCAGTACTTC.

This clonotype was recorded a few times. CDR3 nucleotides: TGCGCCAGCAGAACTAGCGGGATTACCCAGTACTTC. Encoded protein: CASRTSGITQYF. The V and J genes are TRBV5-1 and TRBJ2-5; the match to TRBD2 covers 10 bases. Trimming cost V 5 bases and J 8 bases; bases outside gene matches: 3. The CDR3 is made up of 12 amino acids. CDR1 SGHRS and CDR2 YFSETQ come from the germline V gene.

V gene TRBV12-3 or TRBV12-4 combines with J gene TRBJ1-2; D is perhaps TRBD1 (5 bases). Deletions cut 1 base from V and 8 bases from J, with 11 bases between. The CDR3 has 13 residues. CDR3 DNA: TGTGCCAGCAGTTTAGTCAGGGTAAACGGCTACACCTTC. Amino acid sequence: CASSLVRVNGYTF.

This clonotype was observed at least ten times. The chain links TRBV29-1 to TRBJ2-4, with a weak D call TRBD2 (5 bases). The germline gives CDR1 SQVTM, CDR2 ANQGSEA. V was trimmed by 4 bases and J by 0 bases, leaving 13 bases between them. This CDR3 has 15 residues. The CDR3, as DNA: TGCAGCGTTGTCGGGATCCCCCTAGCCAAAAACATTCAGTACTTC. Protein: CSVVGIPLAKNIQYF.

The table lists this clonotype with a few counts. The V and J genes are TRBV5-1 and TRBJ2-1, with 10 positions matching TRBD2. Germline lookup yields CDR1 SGHRS and CDR2 YFSETQ. This CDR3 contains 16 residues. J was trimmed by 4 bases and V by 0 bases; bases with no gene match: 4. Written as DNA, the CDR3 is TGCGCCAGCAGCTTGGAGACTAGCGGGCCTTACAATGAGCAGTTCTTC. Translated, it gives CASSLETSGPYNEQFF. The full variable domain, rest sourced from reference TRBV5-1 and TRBJ2-1, is KAGVTQTPRYLIKTRGQQVTLSCSPISGHRSVSWYQQTPGQGLQFLFEYFSETQRNKGNFPGRFSGRQFSNSRSEMNVSTLELGDSALYLCASSLETSGPYNEQFFGPGTRLTVL.

This clonotype was found a few times. This rearrangement joins TRBV24-1 to TRBJ1-2; the match to TRBD1 covers 9 bases. Losses at the gene ends were 4 bases for V and 6 bases for J; bases not matched to a gene: 8. The V gene's germline CDR1 is KGHDR and CDR2 SFDVKD. The length of the CDR3 is 15 residues. CDR3 DNA sequence: TGTGCCACCAGTGACACCGGGACAGGGTCCCATGGCTACACCTTC. This sequence encodes CATSDTGTGSHGYTF.

The chain combines TRBV5-1 with TRBJ2-7; a weak D match, TRBD2 (6 bases). Trimming took 0 bases from V and 3 from J, leaving 13 bases between them. The CDR3 sequence is 15 residues long. Per the germline V gene, CDR1 is SGHRS and CDR2 is YFSETQ. The CDR3 DNA is TGCGCCAGCAGCTTGGCCCGGGAGTGGGACTACGAGCAGTACTTC. This codes for CASSLAREWDYEQYF.

This rearrangement joins TRBV10-3 to TRBJ2-1; 8 positions agree with TRBD2. This CDR3 is built from 14 residues. Germline lookup yields CDR1 ENHRY and CDR2 SYGVKD. Trimming cost V 5 bases and J 4 bases; bases outside gene matches: 4. The CDR3 DNA is TGTGCCATCAGTAGCGGGAGAAGGTACAATGAGCAGTTCTTC. Amino acid sequence: CAISSGRRYNEQFF.

The chain uses TRBV6-2 or TRBV6-3 and TRBJ1-5; D is unclear. The CDR3 length is 17 residues. CDR1 is MNHEY and CDR2 is SVGEGT in the germline V gene. Deletions cut 0 bases from V and 9 bases from J, with 21 bases between. As DNA, the CDR3 is TGTGCCAGCAGTTACTCGAATTATATCGAGCTTTGGGGGCCCCAGCATTTT. It encodes CASSYSNYIELWGPQHF.

The gene calls are TRBV7-3 and TRBJ2-7; D gene uncertain. The V end lost 3 bases, the J end lost 5 bases, and 14 bases lay between the germline ends. Germline V gives CDR1 SGHTA, CDR2 FQGTGA. The CDR3 is 14 residues long. DNA of the CDR3: TGTGCCAGCAGCTTGTATCGGGCTCCCGACGAGCAGTACTTC. Protein: CASSLYRAPDEQYF.

A word on this clonotype: A much larger clone differs from this one at a single base, so this may be a read error. The genes are TRBV7-9 and TRBJ2-3; D uncertain. The CDR3 spans 13 residues. Germline loops: CDR1 SEHNR, CDR2 FQNEAQ (reference sequence). With 4 bases removed from V and 1 base from J, the gap between germline ends came to 6 bases. The CDR3 region is CASSSDGTDTQYF. The CDR3 coding sequence is TGTGCCAGCAGCTCGGACGGCACAGATACGCAGTATTTT.

This clonotype was counted ten times or more. The chain recombines TRBV7-3 with TRBJ2-2, with 7 bases aligning to TRBD2. Trimming removed 5 bases from V and 2 bases from J; junction bases left unmatched: 5. Per germline, CDR1 SGHTA and CDR2 FQGTGA. This CDR3 region has 15 residues. Written as DNA, the CDR3 is TGTGCCAGCAGCCCTGTAGCGGGCAACACCGGGGAGCTGTTTTTT. Translation: CASSPVAGNTGELFF.

This clonotype was counted a few times. The chain joins TRBV25-1 to TRBJ2-3, with D possibly matching TRBD2 (5 bases). The CDR3 contains 15 residues. V dropped 10 bases and J dropped 0 bases, with 17 bases sitting between them. Germline values: CDR1 MGHDK, CDR2 SYGVNS. The CDR3 bases are TGTGCCACCAGAGCCGGCGGGTCTAGCACAGATACGCAGTATTTT. Amino acid sequence: CATRAGGSSTDTQYF.

This clonotype was recorded a few times. The genes are TRBV3-1 and TRBJ2-3; possibly TRBD2 for D (6 bases). The CDR3 is 15 amino acids. Looked up from germline, CDR1 is LGHDT and CDR2 is YNNKEL (reference sequence). Trimming cost V 0 bases and J 3 bases, with 10 bases left between them. The CDR3 here is CASSQEARGTDTQYF. The DNA of the CDR3 is TGTGCCAGCAGCCAAGAGGCACGGGGGACAGATACGCAGTATTTT.

This chain uses TRBV18 with TRBJ1-4, with a possible D match to TRBD1 (5 bases). With 3 bases removed from V and 0 bases from J, the gap between germline ends came to 11 bases. CDR1 and CDR2 from the germline V gene are KGHSH and LQKENI. This CDR3 is 16 amino acids long. The DNA for the CDR3 is TGTGCCAGCTCACCGAATCAGGGTGCAACTAATGAAAAACTGTTTTTT. It codes for CASSPNQGATNEKLFF.

The J gene is TRBJ1-5, the V gene TRBV28, with D possibly TRBD1 on 5 matching bases. The CDR3 extends over 16 amino acids. Looked up from germline, CDR1 is MDHEN and CDR2 is SYDVKM. Trimming cost V 2 bases and J 2 bases, with 13 bases left between them. The CDR3 DNA reads as TGTGCCAGCAGTTTAGGGGACCTGAAGGGCAATCAGCCCCAGCATTTT. Amino acids: CASSLGDLKGNQPQHF.

The gene calls are TRBV5-1 and TRBJ2-3, with 8 bases identical to TRBD1. After removal of 4 bases from V and 3 bases from J, the junction contained 10 bases not matched to a gene. This CDR3 is built from 16 residues. Germline V gene data show CDR1 as SGHRS and CDR2 as YFSETQ. The CDR3 sequence: CASSLGFRGQTDTQYF. The CDR3 nucleotides are TGCGCCAGCAGCCTGGGGTTCAGGGGGCAGACAGATACGCAGTATTTT.